Shown below are 20 T cell receptor beta chains from a single sample sequenced in a study of blood T cell repertoires in COVID-19. The table came from immunoSEQ multiplex PCR; TCRdb's copy has only in-frame clones and leaves some out. The sample has around 100,000 clones; less than 85% are singletons. The sample taken for sequencing was peripheral blood. These receptors came from a human donor in a cohort sampled during active COVID-19.

V and J are TRBV7-2 and TRBJ2-1, with D possibly TRBD1 on 5 matching bases. Trimming left V 5 bases short and J 7 bases short, with 12 bases between. The CDR3 extends over 13 amino acids. Germline V gene lookup returns CDR1 SGHTA and CDR2 FQGNSA. This CDR3 is CASSEQQGNEQFF. The CDR3 DNA reads as TGTGCCAGCAGCGAGCAGCAGGGAAATGAGCAGTTCTTC. Drawing the rest from reference TRBV7-2 and TRBJ2-1, the complete variable domain is GAGVSQSPSNKVTEKGKDVELRCDPISGHTALYWYRQSLGQGLEFLIYFQGNSAPDKSGLPSDRFSAERTGGSVSTLTIQRTQQEDSAVYLCASSEQQGNEQFFGPGTRLTVL.

The chain links TRBV6-1 to TRBJ1-2; tentative D call: TRBD1 (6 bases). CDR1 and CDR2 (germline): MNHNS, SASEGT. The germline V and J ends were trimmed by 2 bases and 5 bases, with 18 bases remaining between them. There are 16 residues in the CDR3. The CDR3 DNA reads as TGTGCCAGCAGTGAACAACCAGGGGAGATCGGGTATGGCTACACCTTC. Translated, it gives CASSEQPGEIGYGYTF.

The gene calls are TRBV7-2 and TRBJ2-7; maybe TRBD1 (5 bases). With 1 base removed from V and 3 bases from J, the gap between germline ends came to 10 bases. Germline-derived CDR1 and CDR2 are SGHTA and FQGNSA. This CDR3 is 14 amino acids long. The CDR3: CASSLDRMGYEQYF. As DNA, the CDR3 is TGTGCCAGCAGCTTAGACAGGATGGGCTACGAGCAGTACTTC.

The genes are TRBV5-5 and TRBJ1-1, with D perhaps TRBD1 (6 bases). CDR1 and CDR2 from the germline V gene are SGHKS and YYEKEE (reference sequence). CDR3 length equals 14 residues. Trimming cost V 0 bases and J 1 base, with 7 bases left between them. CDR3 amino acids: CASSLGGGNTEAFF. The CDR3 DNA follows: TGTGCCAGCAGCTTGGGAGGGGGGAACACTGAAGCTTTCTTT.

This sequence joins TRBV3-1 (or the pseudogene TRBV3-2) and TRBJ2-2, with 13 bases identical to TRBD2. The CDR3 length is 15 residues. In germline, CDR1 is LGHDT, CDR2 YNNKEL (reference sequence). Unmatched junction bases numbered 3, after V lost 3 bases and J lost 8 bases. CDR3 region: CASSQGLAGRGELFF. The DNA of the CDR3 is TGTGCCAGCAGCCAGGGACTAGCGGGAAGGGGGGAGCTGTTTTTT.

The J gene is TRBJ2-7, the V gene TRBV6-5, with TRBD2 matching over 12 bases. Looked up from germline, CDR1 is MNHEY and CDR2 is SVGAGI. This CDR3 contains 16 residues. Trimming at V came to 0 bases and at J to 0 bases, leaving 0 bases not matched to a gene. Here the CDR3 reads CASSYSTSGSSYEQYF. In nucleotides, the CDR3 is TGTGCCAGCAGTTACTCGACTAGCGGGAGCTCCTACGAGCAGTACTTC.

This clone was recorded a few times. This rearrangement joins TRBV27 to TRBJ1-4, with D possibly matching TRBD1 (5 bases). Germline assignment: CDR1 MNHEY and CDR2 SMNVEV (reference sequence). The CDR3 totals 15 residues. Between the trimmed V and J ends, which lost 6 bases and 6 bases, there was a span of 17 bases. CDR3 residues: CASSVVRQGDEKLFF. The CDR3 DNA is TGTGCCAGCAGCGTGGTCAGGCAGGGTGATGAAAAACTGTTTTTT.

The rearrangement joins TRBV7-2 to TRBJ2-5; 7 positions agree with TRBD2. Trimming cost V 0 bases and J 4 bases; bases outside gene matches: 2. Germline V gene sequence: CDR1 SGHTA, CDR2 FQGNSA. This CDR3 region has 14 residues. The CDR3 DNA sequence: TGTGCCAGCAGCTTAGCGGGGAGGGCAGAGACCCAGTACTTC. Its protein is CASSLAGRAETQYF.

The chain uses TRBV18 and TRBJ1-3; D uncertain. V was trimmed by 3 bases and J by 4 bases, leaving 19 bases between them. The CDR3 covers 17 residues. From germline, CDR1 is KGHSH and CDR2 LQKENI. CDR3 in amino acids: CASSPAGRGAGGNTIYF. The CDR3 DNA is TGTGCCAGCTCACCCGCCGGGAGAGGCGCAGGAGGAAACACCATATATTTT.

This chain uses TRBV7-3 with TRBJ1-1; D is unclear. V dropped 5 bases and J dropped 4 bases, with 14 bases sitting between them. CDR3 length: 14 residues. Germline V gene lookup returns CDR1 SGHTA and CDR2 FQGTGA. CDR3 nucleotide sequence: TGTGCCAGCAGCACCCAGCCGGGTAGCACTGAAGCTTTCTTT. Translation gives CASSTQPGSTEAFF. The variable domain in full, completed from reference TRBV7-3 and TRBJ1-1, reads GAGVSQTPSNKVTEKGKYVELRCDPISGHTALYWYRQSLGQGPEFLIYFQGTGAADDSGLPNDRFFAVRPEGSVSTLKIQRTERGDSAVYLCASSTQPGSTEAFFGQGTRLTVV.

This clone was detected once. The chain couples TRBV6-1 to TRBJ2-2; D remains ambiguous. The germline V gene has CDR1 MNHNS and CDR2 SASEGT. V shed 4 bases and J shed 4 bases, with 16 bases lying between them. This CDR3 has 16 amino acids. The CDR3 sequence: CASSGQRPPITGELFF. CDR3 nucleotides: TGTGCCAGCAGTGGCCAGCGCCCCCCGATCACCGGGGAGCTGTTTTTT.

This chain uses TRBV27 with TRBJ1-3; perhaps TRBD1 as D (5 bases). The CDR3 contains 14 residues. V lost 9 bases to trimming and J lost 7 bases, with 19 bases between them. CDR1 MNHEY and CDR2 SMNVEV come from the germline V gene (reference sequence). CDR3 coding DNA: TGTGCCAGGCTATGGGGGGGGGTGGGGAACACCATATATTTT. This sequence encodes CARLWGGVGNTIYF.

V is TRBV15 and J is TRBJ2-1; D is perhaps TRBD2 (6 bases). V was cut by 5 bases and J by 0 bases, with 17 bases left in between. The CDR3 runs to 17 residues. The V gene's germline CDR1 is LNHNV and CDR2 YYDKDF (reference sequence). The DNA of the CDR3 is TGTGCCACCAGCCCGGCGGGGTCACCCGGCTCCTACAATGAGCAGTTCTTC. Amino acids: CATSPAGSPGSYNEQFF.

This sequence joins TRBV6-5 and TRBJ2-4; 10 nucleotides match TRBD2. V lost 0 bases to trimming and J lost 4 bases; unmatched junction nucleotides: 0. CDR3 length: 15 residues. Germline V CDR1 and CDR2: MNHEY, SVGAGI. In nucleotides, the CDR3 is TGTGCCAGCAGTTACTCACTAGCGGGGAAAAACATTCAGTACTTC. It is translated as CASSYSLAGKNIQYF.

V usage is TRBV3-1 (or the pseudogene TRBV3-2) and J usage is TRBJ1-1; D gene uncertain. The germline gives CDR1 LGHDT, CDR2 YNNKEL (reference sequence). Trimming stripped 0 bases from V and 3 bases from J, with 2 bases between. The CDR3 runs to 12 residues. CDR3 in amino acids: CASSQDYTEAFF. The CDR3 DNA sequence: TGTGCCAGCAGCCAAGACTACACTGAAGCTTTCTTT.

This clone was observed a single time. V is TRBV3-1 (or the pseudogene TRBV3-2) and J is TRBJ2-1; 10 nucleotides line up with TRBD1. The CDR3 is 14 amino acids. The junction had 6 bases not matched to a gene; V was cut back by 8 bases and J by 5 bases. The germline CDR1 and CDR2 sequences are LGHDT and YNNKEL (reference sequence). The CDR3 bases are TGTGCCAGCGGAACGGGACAGGGGAACAATGAGCAGTTCTTC. Translation: CASGTGQGNNEQFF.

The V call is TRBV9, the J call TRBJ2-3, with 11 bases aligning to TRBD2. The trim removed 4 bases at V and 1 base at J, leaving 11 bases unmatched. CDR1 and CDR2 from the germline V gene are SGDLS and YYNGEE. The CDR3 has 18 amino acids. The chain's CDR3 is CASSPLAGGGLGTDTQYF. CDR3 nucleotide sequence: TGTGCCAGCAGCCCGCTAGCGGGAGGAGGTTTAGGCACAGATACGCAGTATTTT.

The chain recombines TRBV4-1 with TRBJ1-3; D is unresolved. This CDR3 has 13 amino acids. V lost 1 base to trimming and J lost 4 bases, with 5 bases between them. CDR1 is MGHRA, CDR2 YSYEKL, per germline. CDR3 protein: CASSQGQGNTIYF. CDR3 coding DNA: TGCGCCAGCAGCCAAGGTCAGGGAAACACCATATATTTT.

This clone showed up just a few times. This rearrangement joins TRBV4-1 to TRBJ1-5; a weak D match, TRBD1 (5 bases). Germline V lookup: CDR1 MGHRA, CDR2 YSYEKL. The CDR3 runs to 13 residues. The V gene lost 4 bases and the J gene lost 6 bases, with 10 bases spanning the gap. DNA for the CDR3: TGCGCCAGCAGCCTGCAGGGTAGTCAGCCCCAGCATTTT. It is translated as CASSLQGSQPQHF.

The chain employs TRBV19 and TRBJ1-2; no clear D gene. V dropped 3 bases and J dropped 7 bases, with 18 bases sitting between them. The CDR3 totals 15 residues. CDR1 and CDR2 from the germline V gene are LNHDA and SQIVND (reference sequence). CDR3 sequence (DNA): TGTGCCAGTAGTATTTTCCCCCTTTGGGAGGGTGGCTACACCTTC. The encoded protein is CASSIFPLWEGGYTF.